The entry below gives a single TCR beta chain sequence along with its context. This specimen comes from a study of cytotoxic CD8 clonotypes in ibrutinib-treated CLL. Looked up from germline, CDR1 is KGHSH and CDR2 is LQKENI. V lost 5 bases to trimming and J lost 0 bases, with 14 bases between them. The CDR3 consists of 16 residues. Profiling relied on immunoSEQ multiplex PCR, and the TCRdb table lists in-frame clones only, not all of them. The sample lists roughly 150,000 clones; about 84% were seen once. The sequence was collected from a human donor with chronic lymphocytic leukemia. The chain is built from TRBV18 and TRBJ1-3, with D maybe TRBD1 (6 bases). Sample: PBMCs, taken after 24 months of ibrutinib treatment. CDR3 sequence: CASSSRQELSGNTIYF. DNA for the CDR3: TGTGCCAGCTCATCCCGACAGGAGCTCTCTGGAAACACCATATATTTT.